This T cell receptor (beta chain) appears in the sequencing data of a study of blood T cell repertoires in COVID-19. Study overall: Sites in the United States, Italy and Spain provided acute and convalescent COVID-19 samples. In each case, the material was cDNA or gDNA derived from T cells, B-cell-depleted T cells, or PBMCs.

The CDR3 runs to 15 residues. CDR1 and CDR2 (germline): MDHEN, SYDVKM. Trimming removed 8 bases at V and 5 bases at J, with 22 bases between. This table comes from immunoSEQ multiplex PCR, and its TCRdb copy is limited to in-frame clones, with some not included. The sample has 220,000 or so clones; 85% are singletons. The specimen was peripheral blood. This chain uses TRBV28 with TRBJ2-7; D possibly corresponds to TRBD1 (6 bases). The clonotype comes from a man in his fifties who had recovered from COVID-19. The CDR3 bases are TGTGCCAGCGCACCTACCGGGACATGGGGCGACGAGCAGTACTTC. Protein product: CASAPTGTWGDEQYF.